The clone carrying this T cell receptor (beta chain) turned up a few times. Participants spanned ages about 18 to 100 years and resided in 20 to 25 US areas. V was trimmed by 5 bases and J by 2 bases, leaving 15 bases between them. The CDR3 runs to 15 residues. Germline CDR1 and CDR2: SGHTA and FQGTGA. Per the original methods: Nucleated cell counts were estimated from reference gene primer amplification. The assay was immunoSEQ multiplex PCR, and TCRdb's table has in-frame clones only and misses some. V and J calls and clone size are copied from that table; D and trimming were computed from the DNA. The repertoire has over 250,000 clones, 90% of them found once; the top ten carry roughly 2.5%. This sample was taken from a study of blood T cell repertoires in COVID-19. At the level of the study: Sites across the United States, Italy and Spain contributed samples from acute and convalescent COVID-19.

This TCR came from a man aged 55 to 70 who had recovered from COVID-19. The sequenced sample consisted of PBMCs or T cells enriched from blood (not recorded which). The gene calls are TRBV7-3 and TRBJ1-1, with TRBD1 as a possible D gene (5 bases). The CDR3 loop is CASSLLGGGNTEAFF. The DNA for the CDR3 is TGTGCCAGCAGCCTCCTGGGGGGAGGCAACACTGAAGCTTTCTTT.